The clone carrying this TCR beta chain was recorded once. Its target is unknown. The source of the sample is a study of regulatory T cells in long-lasting Graves disease. Study-level information: Antithyroid drugs had been given to newly diagnosed Graves' patients for under 3 months.

For TCR beta, libraries came from iRepertoire HTBI primers and Arm-PCR of CDR3 regions. TCRdb analysed the multiplex PCR reads with MiXCR anew, one entry per CDR3 protein. The table shows 410,000 or so distinct CDR3 sequences, with more than 12% occurring only once. Time point denoted: newly diagnosed GD, antithyroid drugs for less than 3 months. Following extraction of RNA from PBMCs, that RNA was used to make the TCR library. The CDR3 totals 14 residues. V was cut by 5 bases and J by 0 bases, with 10 bases left in between. Germline CDR1 is LNHDA and CDR2 is SQIVND (reference sequence). Overall study results and limits: Patients with persistent disease shared fewer than 3,500 public clonotypes, outpacing the 966 shared by new patients.

The same specimen was also included in a second study, on T cells in Graves' hyperthyroidism and ophthalmopathy. This second report adds: HTBI primers were used for first-round RT-PCR of the TCR CDR3. Most expanded thyroid clonotypes above 0.001 recurred in blood.

The chain links TRBV19 to TRBJ1-1, with unresolved D. The sample consisted of peripheral blood mononuclear cells (PBMCs), taken at new diagnosis, from a patient treated with antithyroid drugs. The sequence came from a woman under 40 with Graves disease. The CDR3 region has the DNA TGTGCCAGTAGTTCACCCGGACTGAACACTGAAGCTTTCTTT. This codes for CASSSPGLNTEAFF. The variable domain in full, completed from reference TRBV19 and TRBJ1-1, reads DGGITQSPKYLFRKEGQNVTLSCEQNLNHDAMYWYRQDPGQGLRLIYYSQIVNDFQKGDIAEGYSVSREKKESFPLTVTSAQKNPTAFYLCASSSPGLNTEAFFGQGTRLTVV.